This T cell receptor (beta chain) was sequenced for a study of blood T cells in healthy people across ages. Findings and caveats of the study: Naive CD4+ cells and diversity were both higher in long-lived donors than in aged donors.

Sample-barcoded 5' priming and a J-beta primer mix drove a second PCR of about 6 to 12 cycles. MiXCR, applied by TCRdb to the 5' RACE reads, yields one record per CDR3 protein. The data show fewer than 2,000,000 distinct CDR3 sequences, 30% to 40% seen once. A note on this clonotype: Its antigen is undetermined.

All donors came from Russia, were Caucasian and healthy, and spanned ages about 6 to 100. The sample consisted of blood. The sequence derives from a woman in her twenties or thirties in good health.

CDR3 amino acids: CASSLLQGIDYEQYF. In DNA form, the CDR3 reads TGTGCCAGCAGTTTATTACAGGGCATCGACTACGAGCAGTACTTC. The chain employs TRBV28 and TRBJ2-7; tentatively, D is TRBD1 (6 bases). This CDR3 has 15 amino acids. The V end lost 1 base, the J end lost 3 bases, and 13 bases lay between the germline ends. From germline, CDR1 is MDHEN and CDR2 SYDVKM.